This record covers a single T cell receptor (beta chain). The data derive from a study of blood T cell repertoires in COVID-19. The overall study: Sample material is recorded as cDNA or gDNA derived from T cells, B-cell-depleted T cells, or PBMCs.

The J segment lost 2 bases and the V segment lost 2 bases, leaving 10 bases of the junction unmatched. CDR1 and CDR2 from the germline V gene are KGHSH and LQKENI. The CDR3 is 18 residues long. The authors' processing: It was from reference gene primer amplification that nucleated cell counts were estimated. TCRdb's copy holds only in-frame clones and misses some; the assay was immunoSEQ multiplex PCR. The V and J calls and clone size were taken over from that table, and D and trimming were inferred from the DNA. The table has some 250,000 clones, about 70% seen once; the top ten hold 2.5% to 4%. The source of this sequence is a woman aged 80 or older with acute or convalescent COVID-19. The sequenced material came from peripheral blood. This rearrangement joins TRBV18 to TRBJ2-7; 12 positions match TRBD2. CDR3 region: CASSPLTSGRVTPYEQYF. The CDR3 DNA follows: TGTGCCAGCTCACCATTGACTAGCGGGAGAGTAACCCCCTACGAGCAGTACTTC.